A single sample is the source of the 13 T cell receptor beta chains below, sequenced in a study of cytomegalovirus exposure and HLA in healthy donors. The PCR employed 60 Vbeta primers together with 13 Jbeta primers. Method: immunoSEQ multiplex PCR; TCRdb's copy keeps in-frame clones and lacks some. The table has around 110,000 clones, about 70% seen once. The sequenced sample consisted of PBMCs. Receptors were obtained from a woman younger than 45 in good health and CMV-seronegative.

The V and J genes are TRBV7-9 and TRBJ1-2; D unclear. Germline values: CDR1 SEHNR, CDR2 FQNEAQ (reference sequence). Between the trimmed V and J ends, which lost 5 bases and 0 bases, there was a span of 10 bases. This CDR3 has 14 residues. The CDR3 DNA sequence: TGTGCCAGCAGCCCCCCAGAGGCTAACTATGGCTACACCTTC. Translating it yields CASSPPEANYGYTF.

In this sample, this clone turned up once. The chain's CDR3 is CASSQQGANNNEQFF. CDR3 DNA sequence: TGCGCCAGCAGCCAACAGGGGGCGAATAACAATGAGCAGTTCTTC. The chain uses TRBV5-1 and TRBJ2-1; 9 bases map to TRBD1. The CDR3 extends over 15 amino acids. The germline V gene has CDR1 SGHRS and CDR2 YFSETQ. Germline trimming cut 4 bases from V and 5 bases from J; bases unmatched to any gene: 7.

The V and J genes are TRBV10-2 and TRBJ2-3; 8 nucleotides match TRBD2. Germline values: CDR1 WSHSY, CDR2 SAAADI. This CDR3 is 16 amino acids long. V lost 0 bases to trimming and J lost 4 bases; unmatched junction nucleotides: 6. The CDR3 is CASSESISGSADTQYF. CDR3 DNA: TGCGCCAGCAGTGAGTCGATAAGCGGGAGTGCAGATACGCAGTATTTT.

The V gene is TRBV5-6, the J gene TRBJ1-5; 7 nucleotides match TRBD1. Germline V gives CDR1 SGHDT, CDR2 YYEEEE. V was pared by 2 bases and J by 9 bases, with 14 bases of the junction left unmatched. There are 16 residues in the CDR3. CDR3: CASSFGRQGTRRPQHF. DNA for the CDR3: TGTGCCAGCAGCTTCGGGAGACAGGGCACCCGGAGGCCCCAGCATTTT. Variable domain in full (rest from reference TRBV5-6 and TRBJ1-5): DAGVTQSPTHLIKTRGQQVTLRCSPKSGHDTVSWYQQALGQGPQFIFQYYEEEERQRGNFPDRFSGHQFPNYSSELNVNALLLGDSALYLCASSFGRQGTRRPQHFGDGTRLSIL.

The J gene is TRBJ2-7, the V gene TRBV4-3, with a possible D match to TRBD1 (6 bases). V was clipped by 3 bases and J by 4 bases, with 16 bases between them. There are 15 residues in the CDR3. Germline V CDR1 and CDR2: LGHNA, YSLEER. The CDR3, as DNA: TGCGCCAGCAGCCAGGTTCTTGGGGGCTGGTACGAGCAGTACTTC. It translates to CASSQVLGGWYEQYF.

The V and J genes are TRBV5-1 and TRBJ2-1; 8 positions match TRBD1. Per the germline V gene, CDR1 is SGHRS and CDR2 is YFSETQ. The CDR3 sequence is 15 residues long. V gave up 3 bases and J gave up 7 bases; unmatched junction bases: 9. The CDR3 DNA reads TGCGCCAGCAGCTCGACAGGGGAAATGGTGAATGAGCAGTTCTTC. Amino acids: CASSSTGEMVNEQFF.

J is TRBJ2-1 and V is TRBV18, with 8 bases identical to TRBD2. CDR1 and CDR2 (germline): KGHSH, LQKENI. J gave up 8 bases and V 8 bases, and 2 bases lay outside the gene matches. CDR3 size: 11 residues. This chain's CDR3 is CASHGGDEQFF. CDR3 coding DNA: TGTGCCAGCCACGGGGGGGATGAGCAGTTCTTC. The full variable domain, rest sourced from reference TRBV18 and TRBJ2-1, is NAGVMQNPRHLVRRRGQEARLRCSPMKGHSHVYWYRQLPEEGLKFMVYLQKENIIDESGMPKERFSAEFPKEGPSILRIQQVVRGDSAAYFCASHGGDEQFFGPGTRLTVL.

The sample holds one count of this clone. The rearrangement links TRBV9 to TRBJ1-2, with a tentative D call TRBD1 (6 bases). Germline V CDR1 and CDR2: SGDLS, YYNGEE. This CDR3 region has 13 residues. Trimming cost V 4 bases and J 6 bases, with 13 bases left between them. CDR3 DNA: TGTGCCAGCAGCCCGAAGGGGGATCATGGCTACACCTTC. This translates into CASSPKGDHGYTF.

The chain is built from TRBV5-1 and TRBJ1-1; D is perhaps TRBD1 (5 bases). The V and J ends lost 1 base and 4 bases respectively, with 11 bases between them. The CDR3 is made up of 14 amino acids. CDR1 SGHRS and CDR2 YFSETQ come from the germline V gene. The CDR3 loop is CASSLMGQGTEAFF. As DNA, the CDR3 is TGCGCCAGCAGCTTGATGGGCCAGGGCACTGAAGCTTTCTTT.

This chain joins TRBV30 and TRBJ1-2; D not resolved. This CDR3 is 11 amino acids long. Germline-derived CDR1 and CDR2 are GTSNPN and SVGIG (reference sequence). Trimming pared 5 bases from V and 4 bases from J, leaving 8 bases between. The CDR3 reads CAWGLGYGYTF. In DNA, the CDR3 is TGTGCCTGGGGGCTGGGCTATGGCTACACCTTC.

This rearrangement joins TRBV2 to TRBJ1-4; D remains ambiguous. CDR3 size: 19 residues. Germline lookup yields CDR1 SNHLY and CDR2 FYNNEI. Trimming left V 7 bases short and J 4 bases short, with 28 bases between. CDR3 DNA: TGTGCCAGCAAATTAGGAGCAAATTCTCCGACGGAAATTAATGAAAAACTGTTTTTT. This codes for CASKLGANSPTEINEKLFF.

This chain uses TRBV14 with TRBJ1-3, with unresolved D. The CDR3 runs 12 residues. Germline CDR1 reads SGHDN; CDR2 reads FVKESK. Trimming took 5 bases from V and 3 from J, leaving 5 bases between them. The CDR3 region is CASSFLGNTIYF. As DNA, the CDR3 is TGTGCCAGCAGCTTTCTTGGAAACACCATATATTTT. Based on the CDR3 plus reference TRBV14 and TRBJ1-3, the full variable domain is EAGVTQFPSHSVIEKGQTVTLRCDPISGHDNLYWYRRVMGKEIKFLLHFVKESKQDESGMPNNRFLAERTGGTYSTLKVQPAELEDSGVYFCASSFLGNTIYFGEGSWLTVV.

The sample holds one count of this clone. The chain carries TRBV2 and TRBJ1-1; 9 nucleotides match TRBD1. The J segment lost 4 bases and the V segment lost 8 bases, leaving 8 bases of the junction unmatched. CDR3 length: 14 amino acids. Germline lookup yields CDR1 SNHLY and CDR2 FYNNEI. Written as DNA, the CDR3 is TGTGCCAGCCGAACACAGGGGGCGGGCACTGAAGCTTTCTTT. Amino acid sequence: CASRTQGAGTEAFF.